A single sample is the source of the 4 T cell receptor beta chains below, sequenced in a study of cytomegalovirus exposure and HLA in healthy donors (dated by TCRdb to 2015 to 2018). Libraries were made using the immunoSEQ multiplex PCR assay. For the multiplex PCR, a mixture combining 60 forward primers for TCR Vbeta segments and 13 reverse primers for TCR Jbeta segments was used. TCRdb provides this immuneACCESS table in a form limited to in-frame rearrangements. Some clones are lacking; in checked studies, under half of them reflect an unresolved V gene, and why the rest are absent is not known. In all, the sample holds about 160,000 clones, and approximately 80% of those were seen once. Over 10% of the sample rests with the top ten. Specimen: PBMCs. The source of these receptors is a woman in her 50s in good health and CMV-seronegative.

This chain connects TRBV6-1 to TRBJ2-5; D perhaps matches TRBD2 (7 bases). This CDR3 contains 11 residues. Trimming cost V 6 bases and J 11 bases, with 13 bases left between them. Germline values: CDR1 MNHNS, CDR2 SASEGT. Here the CDR3 reads CASRDAGAQYF. The CDR3 nucleotides read TGTGCCAGCAGAGATGCGGGGGCTCAGTACTTC.

The chain is built from TRBV19 and TRBJ2-1; TRBD2 matches 8 bases. CDR1 and CDR2 from the germline V gene are LNHDA and SQIVND (reference sequence). CDR3 length: 15 residues. The V gene end was trimmed by 4 bases and the J gene end by 8 bases; junction bases not matched to a gene: 10. CDR3 region: CASSTRRGGEDEQFF. DNA for the CDR3: TGTGCCAGTAGTACCAGACGGGGGGGCGAAGATGAGCAGTTCTTC.

This rearrangement joins TRBV9 to TRBJ2-1, with 10 bases lining up with TRBD2. V dropped 0 bases and J dropped 9; count of bases not matched to a gene: 9. This CDR3 is 16 amino acids long. Germline V gene data show CDR1 as SGDLS and CDR2 as YYNGEE. Here the CDR3 DNA reads TGTGCCAGCAGCGTAGGCCTAGCGGGAGCGGGGGGTGAGCAGTTCTTC. This gives the protein CASSVGLAGAGGEQFF.

This sequence joins TRBV7-6 and TRBJ2-1, with 12 bases matching TRBD1. The CDR3 spans 15 residues. The V and J ends lost 4 bases and 8 bases, in that order; junction bases with no gene match: 6. Germline values: CDR1 SGHVS, CDR2 FNYEAQ. DNA for the CDR3: TGTGCCAGCAGCTACAGGGGACAGGGGGCATATGAGCAGTTCTTC. It encodes CASSYRGQGAYEQFF.